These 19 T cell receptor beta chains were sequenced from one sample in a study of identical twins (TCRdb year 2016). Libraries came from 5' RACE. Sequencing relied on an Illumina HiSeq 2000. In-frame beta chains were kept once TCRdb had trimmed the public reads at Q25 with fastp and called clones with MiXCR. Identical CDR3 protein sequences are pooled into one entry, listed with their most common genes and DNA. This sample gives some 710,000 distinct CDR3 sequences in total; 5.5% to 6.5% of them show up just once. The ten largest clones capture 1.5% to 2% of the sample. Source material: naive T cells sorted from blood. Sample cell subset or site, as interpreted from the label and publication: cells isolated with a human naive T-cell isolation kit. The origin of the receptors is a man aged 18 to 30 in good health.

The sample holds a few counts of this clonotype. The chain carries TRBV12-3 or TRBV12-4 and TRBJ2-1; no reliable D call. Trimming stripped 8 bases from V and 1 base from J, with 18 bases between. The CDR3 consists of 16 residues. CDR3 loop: CASGRHASVSYNEQFF. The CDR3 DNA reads TGTGCCAGCGGACGGCACGCTTCAGTATCCTACAATGAGCAGTTCTTC.

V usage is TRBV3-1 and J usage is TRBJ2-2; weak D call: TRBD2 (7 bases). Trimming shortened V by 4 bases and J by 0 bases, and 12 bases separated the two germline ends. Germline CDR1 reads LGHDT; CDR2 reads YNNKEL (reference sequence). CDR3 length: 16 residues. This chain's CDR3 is CASSPLGGANTGELFF. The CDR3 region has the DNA TGTGCCAGCAGCCCCCTAGGGGGGGCGAACACCGGGGAGCTGTTTTTT.

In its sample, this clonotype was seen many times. The chain's CDR3 is CASSRTSGGYNEQFF. The DNA for the CDR3 is TGTGCCAGCAGTCGGACTAGCGGGGGCTACAATGAGCAGTTCTTC. The chain has TRBV28 and TRBJ2-1, with 13 bases fitting TRBD2. CDR3 size: 15 residues. The J segment lost 3 bases and the V segment lost 5 bases, leaving 1 base of the junction unmatched. Germline loops: CDR1 MDHEN, CDR2 SYDVKM.

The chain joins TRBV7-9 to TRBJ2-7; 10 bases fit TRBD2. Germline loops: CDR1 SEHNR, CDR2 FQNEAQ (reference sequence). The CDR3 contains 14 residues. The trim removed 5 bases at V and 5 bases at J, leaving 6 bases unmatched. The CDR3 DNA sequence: TGTGCCAGCAGCCCTAGCGGGAGTAATAACGAGCAGTACTTC. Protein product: CASSPSGSNNEQYF. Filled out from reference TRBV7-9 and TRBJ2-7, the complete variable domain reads DTGVSQNPRHKITKRGQNVTFRCDPISEHNRLYWYRQTLGQGPEFLTYFQNEAQLEKSRLLSDRFSAERPKGSFSTLEIQRTEQGDSAMYLCASSPSGSNNEQYFGPGTRLTVT.

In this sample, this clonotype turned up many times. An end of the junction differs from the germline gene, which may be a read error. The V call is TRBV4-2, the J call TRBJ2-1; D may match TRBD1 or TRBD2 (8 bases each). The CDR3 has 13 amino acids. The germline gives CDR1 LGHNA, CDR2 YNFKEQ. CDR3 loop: CASSQDWTGTRHF. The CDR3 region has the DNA TGTGCCAGCAGCCAAGATTGGACAGGGACTAGACACTTC.

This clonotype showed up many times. CDR3 region: CASSLRLAYSSYNEQFF. CDR3 nucleotide sequence: TGCGCCAGCAGTCTAAGGCTAGCGTATAGCTCCTACAATGAGCAGTTCTTC. The rearrangement links TRBV5-1 to TRBJ2-1; D is perhaps TRBD2 (6 bases). Germline values: CDR1 SGHRS, CDR2 YFSETQ. The CDR3 runs 17 residues. Trimming pared 5 bases from V and 0 bases from J, leaving 18 bases between.

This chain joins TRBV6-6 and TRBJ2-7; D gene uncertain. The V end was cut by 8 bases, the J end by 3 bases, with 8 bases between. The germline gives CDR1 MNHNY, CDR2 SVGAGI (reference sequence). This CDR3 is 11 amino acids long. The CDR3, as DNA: TGTGCCAGCGGATTAATCTACGAGCAGTACTTC. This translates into CASGLIYEQYF.

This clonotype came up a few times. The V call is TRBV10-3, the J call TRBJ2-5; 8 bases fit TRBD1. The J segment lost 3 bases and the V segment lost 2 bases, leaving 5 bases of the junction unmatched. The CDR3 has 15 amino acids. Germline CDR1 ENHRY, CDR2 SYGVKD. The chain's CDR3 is CAISEEDRAKETQYF. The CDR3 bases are TGTGCCATCAGTGAGGAGGACAGGGCTAAAGAGACCCAGTACTTC.

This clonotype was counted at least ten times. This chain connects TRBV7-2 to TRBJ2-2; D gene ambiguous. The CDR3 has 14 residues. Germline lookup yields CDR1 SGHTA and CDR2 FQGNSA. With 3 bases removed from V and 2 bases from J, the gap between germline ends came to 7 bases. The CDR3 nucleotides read TGTGCCAGCAGCTTCGATCTAAACACCGGGGAGCTGTTTTTT. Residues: CASSFDLNTGELFF.

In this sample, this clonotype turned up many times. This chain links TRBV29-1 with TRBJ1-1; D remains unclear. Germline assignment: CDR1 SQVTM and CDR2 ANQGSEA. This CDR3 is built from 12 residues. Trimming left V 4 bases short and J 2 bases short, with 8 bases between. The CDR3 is CSVGATNTEAFF. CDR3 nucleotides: TGCAGCGTTGGGGCTACCAACACTGAAGCTTTCTTT.

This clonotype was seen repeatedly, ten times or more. Here the CDR3 DNA reads TGTGCCAGCAGTTTAGGTTTAGATACGCAGTATTTT. It translates to CASSLGLDTQYF. This chain uses TRBV12-3 or TRBV12-4 with TRBJ2-3; D uncertain. V lost 1 base and J 5 bases, leaving 4 bases between the germline ends. The CDR3 has 12 amino acids.

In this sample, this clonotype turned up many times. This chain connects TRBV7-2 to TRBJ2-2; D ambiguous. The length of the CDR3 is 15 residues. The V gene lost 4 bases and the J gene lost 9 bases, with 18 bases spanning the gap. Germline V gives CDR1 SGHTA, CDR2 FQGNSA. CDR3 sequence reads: CASSSGPPGIWELFF. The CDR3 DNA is TGTGCCAGCAGCTCTGGGCCCCCCGGTATATGGGAGCTGTTTTTT.

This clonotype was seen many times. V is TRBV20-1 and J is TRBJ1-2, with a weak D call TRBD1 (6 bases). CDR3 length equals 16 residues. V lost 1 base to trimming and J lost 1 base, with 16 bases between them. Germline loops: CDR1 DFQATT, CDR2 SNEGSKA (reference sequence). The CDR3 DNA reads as TGCAGTGCTAGAGGGGACACTGGACAGAGTAACTATGGCTACACCTTC. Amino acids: CSARGDTGQSNYGYTF.

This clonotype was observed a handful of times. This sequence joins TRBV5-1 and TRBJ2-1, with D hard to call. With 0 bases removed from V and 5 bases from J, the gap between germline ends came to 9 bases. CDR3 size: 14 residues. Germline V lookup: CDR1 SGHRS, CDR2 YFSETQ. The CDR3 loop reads CASSLAAGHNEQFF. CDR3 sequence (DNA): TGCGCCAGCAGCTTGGCCGCCGGACACAATGAGCAGTTCTTC. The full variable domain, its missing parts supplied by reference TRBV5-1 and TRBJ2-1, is KAGVTQTPRYLIKTRGQQVTLSCSPISGHRSVSWYQQTPGQGLQFLFEYFSETQRNKGNFPGRFSGRQFSNSRSEMNVSTLELGDSALYLCASSLAAGHNEQFFGPGTRLTVL.

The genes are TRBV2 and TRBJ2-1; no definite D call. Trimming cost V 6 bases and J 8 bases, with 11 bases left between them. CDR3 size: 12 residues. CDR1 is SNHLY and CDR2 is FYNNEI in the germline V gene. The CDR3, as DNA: TGTGCCAGCAGGCTCCCCCCCCATGAGCAGTTCTTC. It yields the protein CASRLPPHEQFF.

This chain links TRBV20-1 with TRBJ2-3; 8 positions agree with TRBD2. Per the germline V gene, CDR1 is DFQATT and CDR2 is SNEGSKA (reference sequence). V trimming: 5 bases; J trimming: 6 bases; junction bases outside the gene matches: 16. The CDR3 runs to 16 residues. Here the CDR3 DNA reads TGCAGTGCTCCAAGTTTAGCGGGATTTATCCTCGATACGCAGTATTTT. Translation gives CSAPSLAGFILDTQYF.

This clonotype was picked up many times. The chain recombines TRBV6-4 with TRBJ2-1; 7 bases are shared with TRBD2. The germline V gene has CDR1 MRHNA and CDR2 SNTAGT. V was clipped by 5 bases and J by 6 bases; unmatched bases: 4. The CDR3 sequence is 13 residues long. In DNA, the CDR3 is TGTGCCAGCAGTTCCGGGACTATCAATGAGCAGTTCTTC. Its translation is CASSSGTINEQFF.

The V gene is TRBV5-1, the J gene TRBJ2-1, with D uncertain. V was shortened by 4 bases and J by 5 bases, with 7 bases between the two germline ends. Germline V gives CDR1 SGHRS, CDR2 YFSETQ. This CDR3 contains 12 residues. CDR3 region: CASSAPDNEQFF. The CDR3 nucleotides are TGCGCCAGCAGCGCCCCCGACAATGAGCAGTTCTTC.

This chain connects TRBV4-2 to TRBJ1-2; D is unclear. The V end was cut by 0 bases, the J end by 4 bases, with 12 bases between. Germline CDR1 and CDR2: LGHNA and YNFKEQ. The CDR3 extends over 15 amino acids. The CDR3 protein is CASSQDQNGGYGYTF. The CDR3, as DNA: TGTGCCAGCAGCCAAGATCAGAACGGCGGCTATGGCTACACCTTC.